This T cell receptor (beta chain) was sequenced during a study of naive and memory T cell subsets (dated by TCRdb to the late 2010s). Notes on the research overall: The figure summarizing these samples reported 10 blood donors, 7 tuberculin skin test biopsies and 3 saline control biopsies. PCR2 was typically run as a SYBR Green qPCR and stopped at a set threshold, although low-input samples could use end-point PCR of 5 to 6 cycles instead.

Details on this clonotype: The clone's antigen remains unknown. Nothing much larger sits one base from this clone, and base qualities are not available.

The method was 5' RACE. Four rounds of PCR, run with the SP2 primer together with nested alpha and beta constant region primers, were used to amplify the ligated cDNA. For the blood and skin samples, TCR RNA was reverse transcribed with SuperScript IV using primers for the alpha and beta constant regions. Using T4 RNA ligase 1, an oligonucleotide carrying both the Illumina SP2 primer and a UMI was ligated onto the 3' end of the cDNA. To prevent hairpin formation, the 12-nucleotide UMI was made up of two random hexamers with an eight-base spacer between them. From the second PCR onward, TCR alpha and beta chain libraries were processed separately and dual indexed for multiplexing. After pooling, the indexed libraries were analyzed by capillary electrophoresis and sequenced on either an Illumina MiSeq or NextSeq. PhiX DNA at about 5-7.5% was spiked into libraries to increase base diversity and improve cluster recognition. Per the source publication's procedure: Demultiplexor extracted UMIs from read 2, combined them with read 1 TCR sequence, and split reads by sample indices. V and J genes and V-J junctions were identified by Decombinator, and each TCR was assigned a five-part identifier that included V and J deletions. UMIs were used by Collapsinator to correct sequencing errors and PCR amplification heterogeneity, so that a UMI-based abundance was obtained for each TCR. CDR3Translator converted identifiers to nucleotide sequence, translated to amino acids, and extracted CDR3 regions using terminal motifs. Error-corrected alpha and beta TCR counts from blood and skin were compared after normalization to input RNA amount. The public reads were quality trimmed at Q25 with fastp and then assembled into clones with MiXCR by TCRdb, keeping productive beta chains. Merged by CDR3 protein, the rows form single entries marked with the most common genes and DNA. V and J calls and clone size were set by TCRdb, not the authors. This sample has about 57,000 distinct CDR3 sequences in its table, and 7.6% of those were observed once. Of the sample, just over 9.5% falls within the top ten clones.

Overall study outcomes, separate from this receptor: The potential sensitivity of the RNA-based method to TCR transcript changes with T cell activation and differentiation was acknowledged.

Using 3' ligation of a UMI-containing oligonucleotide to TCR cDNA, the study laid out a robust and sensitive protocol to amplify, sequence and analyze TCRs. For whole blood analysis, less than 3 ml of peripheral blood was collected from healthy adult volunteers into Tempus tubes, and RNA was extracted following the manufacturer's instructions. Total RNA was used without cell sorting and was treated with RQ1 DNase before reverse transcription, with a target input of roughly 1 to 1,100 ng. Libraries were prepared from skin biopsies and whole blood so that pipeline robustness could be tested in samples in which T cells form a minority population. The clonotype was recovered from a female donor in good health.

DNA sequence: TGCAGTGCTAGAGGTAGACGGGGAGGGGTTGGCGCTGAAGCTTTCTTT. It is translated as CSARGRRGGVGAEAFF. The V and J segments used are TRBV20-1 and TRBJ1-1; TRBD1 is perhaps the D gene, given 5 matching bases. Trimming costs V 1 base and J 6 bases, and their ends lie 21 bases apart. CDR1 and CDR2 were assigned from the germline V gene (reference sequence) as DFQATT and SNEGSKA. There are 16 amino acids in the CDR3, from cysteine to phenylalanine inclusive. The sequence is cut down to CDR3 DNA, 48 bases in frame from base 1.